This T cell receptor beta chain was sequenced during a study of cytomegalovirus exposure and HLA in healthy donors. Study-wide points: In a later analysis, most CMV-associated TCR beta chains appeared HLA-restricted.

Note on this clone: Its antigen is currently unknown.

V was pared by 4 bases and J by 1 base, with 18 bases between. Looked up from germline, CDR1 is SGHTA and CDR2 is FQGNSA. CDR3 size: 17 residues. The PCR was carried out with 60 Vbeta primers and 13 Jbeta primers. Sequencing used immunoSEQ multiplex PCR; TCRdb keeps in-frame clones, though not all of them. Counted here are approximately 150,000 clones, around 73% occurring once; the ten biggest clones make up under 7%. The V call is TRBV7-2, the J call TRBJ2-3, with a weak D call TRBD2 (7 bases). Material: PBMCs. The receptor was derived from a woman between 18 and 29 years old in good health and CMV-seropositive. CDR3: CASSYRGGAGGTDTQYF. CDR3 sequence (DNA): TGTGCCAGCAGCTACAGAGGGGGGGCGGGGGGCACAGATACGCAGTATTTT.